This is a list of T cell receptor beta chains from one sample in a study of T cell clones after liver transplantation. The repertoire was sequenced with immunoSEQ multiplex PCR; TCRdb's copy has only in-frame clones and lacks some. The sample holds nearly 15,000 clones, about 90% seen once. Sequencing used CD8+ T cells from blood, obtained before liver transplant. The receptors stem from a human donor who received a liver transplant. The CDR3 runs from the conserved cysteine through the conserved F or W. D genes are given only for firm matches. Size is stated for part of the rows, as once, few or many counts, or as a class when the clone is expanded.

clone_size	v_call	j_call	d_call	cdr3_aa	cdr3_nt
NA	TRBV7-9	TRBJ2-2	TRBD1	CASSFRKWDRANTGELFF	TGTGCCAGCAGCTTCCGTAAATGGGACAGGGCGAACACCGGGGAGCTGTTTTTT
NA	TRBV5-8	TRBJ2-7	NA	CASSLAGHEQYF	TGTGCCAGCAGCTTGGCCGGGCACGAGCAGTACTTC
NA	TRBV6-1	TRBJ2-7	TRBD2	CASSEGTSGSYEQYF	TGTGCCAGCAGTGAAGGGACTAGCGGGAGTTACGAGCAGTACTTC
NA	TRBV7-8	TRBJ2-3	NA	CASSSRYTDTQYF	TGTGCCAGCAGCTCCAGATATACAGATACGCAGTATTTT
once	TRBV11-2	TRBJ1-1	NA	CASSLDNSIRTEAFF	TGTGCCAGCAGCTTAGATAATAGCATACGCACTGAAGCTTTCTTT
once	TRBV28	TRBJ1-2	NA	CASSLTGRYGYTF	TGTGCCAGCAGCCTAACAGGGCGGTATGGCTACACCTTC
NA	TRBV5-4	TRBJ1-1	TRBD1	CASSFWTGVNTEAFF	TGTGCCAGCAGCTTCTGGACAGGGGTGAACACTGAAGCTTTCTTT
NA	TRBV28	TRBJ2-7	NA	CASSLSPGGYEQYF	TGTGCCAGCAGTTTGTCCCCTGGGGGCTACGAGCAGTACTTC
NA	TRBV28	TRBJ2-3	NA	CASTWEARGTQYF	TGTGCCAGCACCTGGGAGGCTCGGGGTACGCAGTATTTT
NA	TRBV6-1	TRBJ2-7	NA	CASSEGRIYEQYF	TGTGCCAGCAGTGAAGGCAGGATCTACGAGCAGTACTTC
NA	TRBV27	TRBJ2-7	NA	CASRRGTASHEQYF	TGTGCCAGCAGACGGGGAACTGCCTCACACGAGCAGTACTTC
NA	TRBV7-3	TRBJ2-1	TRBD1	CASSLETGFNEQFF	TGTGCCAGCAGCTTAGAGACAGGGTTCAATGAGCAGTTCTTC
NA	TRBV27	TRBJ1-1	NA	CASSYGKSLEAFF	TGTGCCAGCAGTTATGGTAAGAGCCTCGAAGCTTTCTTT
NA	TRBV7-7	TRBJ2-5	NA	CASSLEARETQYF	TGTGCCAGCAGCTTAGAGGCGCGAGAGACCCAGTACTTC
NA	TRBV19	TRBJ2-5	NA	CASSIPRRGSQETQYF	TGTGCCAGTAGTATACCTCGTCGGGGCAGCCAAGAGACCCAGTACTTC
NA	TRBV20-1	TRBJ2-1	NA	CSAPLGNEQFF	TGCAGTGCACCCCTGGGGAATGAGCAGTTCTTC
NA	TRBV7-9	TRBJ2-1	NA	CASSPEGSSYNEQFF	TGTGCCAGCAGCCCCGAGGGAAGCTCCTACAATGAGCAGTTCTTC
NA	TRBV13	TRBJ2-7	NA	CASSLGSRYEQYF	TGTGCCAGCAGCTTAGGTTCCCGTTACGAGCAGTACTTC
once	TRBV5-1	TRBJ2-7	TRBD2	CASSSGTSGYEQYF	TGCGCCAGCAGCTCCGGGACTAGCGGATACGAGCAGTACTTC
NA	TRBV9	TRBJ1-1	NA	CASSVGHDEAFF	TGTGCCAGCAGCGTAGGGCACGATGAAGCTTTCTTT
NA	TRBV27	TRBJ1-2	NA	CASSFSPSNGYTF	TGTGCCAGCAGTTTTTCCCCGTCCAATGGCTACACCTTC
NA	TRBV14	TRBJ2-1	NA	CASSPGHGYNEQFF	TGTGCCAGCAGCCCGGGACACGGCTACAATGAGCAGTTCTTC
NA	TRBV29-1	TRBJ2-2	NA	CSAVGSPDVNTGELFF	TGCAGCGCCGTAGGTTCCCCGGACGTGAACACCGGGGAGCTGTTTTTT
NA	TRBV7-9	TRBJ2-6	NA	CASRTRGAGANVLTF	TGTGCCAGCAGAACTAGGGGAGCTGGGGCCAACGTCCTGACTTTC
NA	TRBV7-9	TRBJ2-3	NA	CASSLVGQYPTDTQYF	TGTGCCAGCAGCTTAGTCGGACAGTACCCCACAGATACGCAGTATTTT
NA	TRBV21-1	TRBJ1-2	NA	CASSKVKFSKPLLITGYTF	TGTGCCAGCAGCAAAGTTAAGTTCAGCAAGCCCTTACTTATTACCGGCTACACCTTC
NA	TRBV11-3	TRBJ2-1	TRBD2	CASSLEGLAGGQLNEQFF	TGTGCCAGCAGCTTAGAGGGACTAGCGGGAGGCCAACTCAATGAGCAGTTCTTC
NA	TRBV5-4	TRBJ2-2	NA	CASSLAGGELFF	TGTGCCAGCAGCTTGGCCGGCGGGGAGCTGTTTTTT
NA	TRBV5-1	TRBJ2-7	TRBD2	CASSPRLAGSYEQYF	TGCGCCAGCAGCCCCCGGCTAGCGGGGAGCTACGAGCAGTACTTC
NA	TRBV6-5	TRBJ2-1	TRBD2	CASRTGTSGYNEQFF	TGTGCCAGCAGAACCGGGACTAGCGGCTACAATGAGCAGTTCTTC
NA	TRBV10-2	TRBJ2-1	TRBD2	CASSDLADYNEQFF	TGCGCCAGCAGTGATCTAGCGGATTACAATGAGCAGTTCTTC
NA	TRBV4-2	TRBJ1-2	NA	CASSPGTGYTF	TGTGCCAGCAGCCCCGGGACAGGCTACACCTTC
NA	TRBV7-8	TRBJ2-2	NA	CASSFTASNTGELFF	TGTGCCAGCAGCTTTACCGCGTCGAACACCGGGGAGCTGTTTTTT
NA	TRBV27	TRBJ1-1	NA	CASSPPVVDPLNTEAFF	TGTGCCAGCAGTCCCCCGGTGGTCGACCCCTTGAACACTGAAGCTTTCTTT
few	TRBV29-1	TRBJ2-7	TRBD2	CSVEGGTSGSYEQYF	TGCAGCGTTGAAGGGGGGACTAGCGGCTCCTACGAGCAGTACTTC
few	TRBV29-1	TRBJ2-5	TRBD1	CSVLGQGWSETQYF	TGCAGCGTTCTCGGACAGGGGTGGTCGGAGACCCAGTACTTC
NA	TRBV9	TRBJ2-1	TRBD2	CASSVAGSGMNEQFF	TGTGCCAGCAGCGTAGCTGGTAGCGGGATGAATGAGCAGTTCTTC
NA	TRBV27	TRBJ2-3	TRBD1	CASSGSTRTGDITDTQYF	TGTGCCAGCAGCGGGTCAACTCGGACAGGGGACATCACAGATACGCAGTATTTT
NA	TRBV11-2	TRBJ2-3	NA	CASSFRGYGTDTQYF	TGTGCCAGCAGCTTTAGAGGGTATGGCACAGATACGCAGTATTTT
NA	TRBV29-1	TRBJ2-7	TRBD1	CSVLTRTGRYEQYF	TGCAGCGTACTGACCCGGACAGGGCGCTACGAGCAGTACTTC
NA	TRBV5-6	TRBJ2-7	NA	CASSGGSHEQYF	TGTGCCAGCTCTGGGGGTTCCCACGAGCAGTACTTC
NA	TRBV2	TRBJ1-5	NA	CASSHRGYSNQPQHF	TGTGCCAGCAGCCACCGGGGCTATAGCAATCAGCCCCAGCATTTT
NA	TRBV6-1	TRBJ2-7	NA	CASRTRGTVYEQYF	TGTGCCAGCAGAACGAGAGGGACCGTCTACGAGCAGTACTTC
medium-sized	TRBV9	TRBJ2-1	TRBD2	CASSLRTSENEQFF	TGTGCCAGCAGCCTAAGGACTAGCGAGAATGAGCAGTTCTTC
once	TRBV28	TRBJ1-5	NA	CASSPGTFSNQPQHF	TGTGCCAGCAGCCCCGGAACCTTTAGCAATCAGCCCCAGCATTTT
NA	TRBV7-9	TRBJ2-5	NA	CASTYGGSETQYF	TGTGCCAGCACCTATGGGGGATCAGAGACCCAGTACTTC
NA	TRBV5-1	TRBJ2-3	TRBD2	CASSYRTSGRAPDTQYF	TGCGCCAGCAGCTATAGGACTAGCGGGAGGGCCCCAGATACGCAGTATTTT
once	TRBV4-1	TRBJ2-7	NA	CASSLIDSYEQYF	TGCGCCAGCAGCCTCATAGACTCCTACGAGCAGTACTTC
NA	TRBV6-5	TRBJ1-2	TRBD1	CASSSSGDRVYGYTF	TGTGCCAGCAGCAGTAGCGGGGACAGGGTCTATGGCTACACCTTC